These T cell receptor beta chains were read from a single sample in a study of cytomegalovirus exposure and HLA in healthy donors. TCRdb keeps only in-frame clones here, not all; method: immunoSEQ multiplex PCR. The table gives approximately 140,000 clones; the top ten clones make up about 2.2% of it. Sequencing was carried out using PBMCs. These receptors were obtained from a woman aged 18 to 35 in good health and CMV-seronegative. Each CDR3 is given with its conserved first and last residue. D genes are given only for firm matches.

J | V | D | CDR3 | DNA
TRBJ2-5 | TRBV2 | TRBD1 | CASTGQGGETQYF | TGTGCCAGCACGGGACAGGGGGGAGAGACCCAGTACTTC
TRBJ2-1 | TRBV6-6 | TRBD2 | CASSSRTSGYNEQFF | TGTGCCAGCAGTTCACGGACTAGCGGTTACAATGAGCAGTTCTTC
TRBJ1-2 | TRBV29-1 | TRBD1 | CSVDPGTGGFYGYGYTF | TGCAGCGTTGATCCCGGGACAGGGGGGTTCTATGGCTATGGCTACACCTTC
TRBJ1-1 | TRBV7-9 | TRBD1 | CASRPGQTGNTEAFF | TGTGCCAGCAGGCCGGGACAGACTGGGAACACTGAAGCTTTCTTT
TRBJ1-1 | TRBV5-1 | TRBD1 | CASSFSRDRNTEAFF | TGCGCCAGCAGCTTTTCCCGGGACAGGAACACTGAAGCTTTCTTT
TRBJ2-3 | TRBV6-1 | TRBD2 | CASSELAAFTDTQYF | TGTGCCAGCAGTGAACTAGCGGCGTTCACAGATACGCAGTATTTT
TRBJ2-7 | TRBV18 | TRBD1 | CASSPGTGDYEQYF | TGTGCCAGCTCACCGGGGACAGGGGACTACGAGCAGTACTTC
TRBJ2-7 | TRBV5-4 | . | CASSQPTGYEQYF | TGTGCCAGCAGCCAACCGACTGGCTACGAGCAGTACTTC
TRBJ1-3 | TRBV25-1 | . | CASSESRGTYGNTIYF | TGTGCCAGCAGTGAGTCCAGGGGCACGTATGGAAACACCATATATTTT
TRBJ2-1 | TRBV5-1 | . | CASSLASVSYNEQFF | TGCGCCAGCAGCTTGGCTAGCGTCTCCTACAATGAGCAGTTCTTC
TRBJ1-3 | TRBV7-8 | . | CASSPTQGSGNTIYF | TGTGCCAGCAGCCCGACTCAGGGATCAGGAAACACCATATATTTT
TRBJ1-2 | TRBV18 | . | CASSPNPTGSGGYTF | TGTGCCAGCTCACCCAATCCAACAGGCTCTGGTGGCTACACCTTC
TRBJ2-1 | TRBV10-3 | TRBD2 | CAIREAGDEQFF | TGTGCCATCAGGGAGGCGGGGGATGAGCAGTTCTTC
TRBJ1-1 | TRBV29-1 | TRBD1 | CSHPGTANTEAFF | TGCAGCCATCCCGGGACAGCGAACACTGAAGCTTTCTTT
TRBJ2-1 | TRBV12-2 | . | CASRLPPPMRRSSYNEQFF | TGTGCAAGTCGCTTACCCCCCCCGATGCGGAGGAGCTCCTACAATGAGCAGTTCTTC
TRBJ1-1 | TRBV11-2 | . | CASSLVPATDTEAFF | TGTGCCAGCAGCTTAGTTCCTGCCACGGACACTGAAGCTTTCTTT
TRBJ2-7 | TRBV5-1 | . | CASSLRDSAYEQYF | TGCGCCAGCAGCCTCCGGGACTCCGCCTACGAGCAGTACTTC
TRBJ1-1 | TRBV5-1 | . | CASSLYGKGGMSTEAFF | TGCGCCAGCAGCTTGTACGGGAAGGGTGGGATGAGCACTGAAGCTTTCTTT
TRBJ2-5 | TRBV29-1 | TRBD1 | CSVEEDRDEETQYF | TGCAGCGTTGAAGAGGACAGGGATGAAGAGACCCAGTACTTC
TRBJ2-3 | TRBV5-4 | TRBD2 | CASSLTSGRASGAADTQYF | TGTGCCAGCAGCTTGACTAGCGGGAGGGCCAGTGGGGCGGCAGATACGCAGTATTTT
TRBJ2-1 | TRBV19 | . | CASSSRYNEQFF | TGTGCCAGTAGTAGCCGGTACAATGAGCAGTTCTTC
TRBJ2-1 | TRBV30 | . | CAWSLSEVSYNEQFF | TGTGCCTGGAGTCTATCGGAGGTCTCCTACAATGAGCAGTTCTTC
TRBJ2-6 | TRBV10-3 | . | CAISESTVGAGANVLTF | TGTGCCATCAGTGAGTCGACGGTAGGGGCTGGGGCCAACGTCCTGACTTTC